This is a list of T cell receptor beta chains from one sample in a study of blood T cell repertoires in COVID-19. Measured with immunoSEQ multiplex PCR; TCRdb has only the in-frame clones, and not every one. The data hold approximately 89,000 clones, with roughly 78% observed a single time. The sample consisted of peripheral blood. The receptor set was obtained from an elderly woman with acute or convalescent COVID-19. The CDR3 runs from the conserved cysteine through the conserved F or W. D genes are given only for firm matches. Expanded clones are given a class, and other clones once, few, many or no size at all.

j_call d_call v_call clone_size cdr3_aa cdr3_nt
TRBJ1-5 TRBD1 TRBV5-5 - CASSAQGGLGPSNQPQHF TGTGCCAGCAGCGCCCAGGGGGGACTCGGCCCTAGCAATCAGCCCCAGCATTTT
TRBJ2-5 - TRBV11-2 - CASSFGPKETQYF TGTGCCAGCAGTTTTGGGCCGAAAGAGACCCAGTACTTC
TRBJ2-2 - TRBV7-3 - CASSSYSGGGELFF TGTGCCAGCAGCTCATATAGCGGAGGAGGGGAGCTGTTTTTT
TRBJ1-2 - TRBV2 - CASIGTRNYGYTF TGTGCCAGCATTGGAACTAGGAACTATGGCTACACCTTC
TRBJ2-3 - TRBV5-1 - CASSPGGGADTQYF TGCGCCAGCAGCCCTGGGGGGGGCGCAGATACGCAGTATTTT
TRBJ1-3 - TRBV7-9 once CASSLAGSNTIYF TGTGCCAGCAGCTTAGCAGGGAGCAACACCATATATTTT
TRBJ2-2 TRBD1 TRBV5-1 - CASSRGTGNTGELFF TGCGCCAGCAGCCGCGGGACAGGGAATACCGGGGAGCTGTTTTTT
TRBJ2-2 - TRBV30 once CAWSGDNTGELFF TGTGCCTGGAGCGGGGATAACACCGGGGAGCTGTTTTTT
TRBJ2-7 - TRBV7-2 - CASSSNARASVYEQYF TGTGCCAGCAGCTCCAACGCTAGGGCTAGCGTATACGAGCAGTACTTC
TRBJ2-5 TRBD2 TRBV6-1 once CASSDPPLAGGETQYF TGTGCCAGCAGTGATCCGCCGCTAGCGGGCGGAGAGACCCAGTACTTC
TRBJ2-7 - TRBV6-5 - CASSHRGPSYEQYF TGTGCCAGCAGTCACCGAGGTCCTAGCTACGAGCAGTACTTC
TRBJ2-5 TRBD2 TRBV9 - CASSVLAGTQETQYF TGTGCCAGCAGCGTACTAGCGGGGACCCAAGAGACCCAGTACTTC
TRBJ2-3 TRBD2 TRBV9 - CASSASGGWAADTQYF TGTGCCAGCAGCGCATCGGGGGGATGGGCAGCAGATACGCAGTATTTT
TRBJ2-7 TRBD1 TRBV18 once CASSLTDRGYEQYF TGTGCCAGCTCCCTTACGGACAGGGGCTACGAGCAGTACTTC
TRBJ2-2 - TRBV18 few CASSPPAGLGDTGELFF TGTGCCAGCTCACCTCCCGCGGGGCTGGGGGACACCGGGGAGCTGTTTTTT
TRBJ2-1 TRBD2 TRBV7-3 once CASSQRPTGGYNEQFF TGTGCCAGCAGCCAAAGACCTACGGGGGGATACAATGAGCAGTTCTTC
TRBJ2-5 TRBD1 TRBV5-1 - CASSSPQGWETQYF TGCGCCAGCAGCTCACCACAGGGGTGGGAGACCCAGTACTTC
TRBJ2-1 - TRBV2 once CASSDRVTYHEQFF TGTGCCAGCAGTGACAGGGTCACCTACCATGAGCAGTTCTTC